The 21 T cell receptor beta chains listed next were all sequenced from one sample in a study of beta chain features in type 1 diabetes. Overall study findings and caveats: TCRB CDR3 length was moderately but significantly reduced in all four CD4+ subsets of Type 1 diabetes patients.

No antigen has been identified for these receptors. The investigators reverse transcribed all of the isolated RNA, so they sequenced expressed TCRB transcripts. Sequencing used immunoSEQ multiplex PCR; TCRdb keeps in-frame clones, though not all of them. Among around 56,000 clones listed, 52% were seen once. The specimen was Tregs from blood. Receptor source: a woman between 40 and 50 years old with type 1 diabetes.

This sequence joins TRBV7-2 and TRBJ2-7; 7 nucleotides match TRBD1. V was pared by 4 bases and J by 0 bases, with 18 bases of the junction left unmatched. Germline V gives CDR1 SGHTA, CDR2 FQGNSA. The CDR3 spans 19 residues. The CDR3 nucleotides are TGTGCCAGCAGCTCCAGGCCCAGCATCGGGACAGCTAGCTCCTACGAGCAGTACTTC. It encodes CASSSRPSIGTASSYEQYF.

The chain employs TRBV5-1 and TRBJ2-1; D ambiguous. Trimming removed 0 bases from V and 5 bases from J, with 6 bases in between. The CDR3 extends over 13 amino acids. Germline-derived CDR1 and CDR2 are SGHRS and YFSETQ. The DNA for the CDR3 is TGCGCCAGCAGCTTGGTCTCGGACAATGAGCAGTTCTTC. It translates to CASSLVSDNEQFF.

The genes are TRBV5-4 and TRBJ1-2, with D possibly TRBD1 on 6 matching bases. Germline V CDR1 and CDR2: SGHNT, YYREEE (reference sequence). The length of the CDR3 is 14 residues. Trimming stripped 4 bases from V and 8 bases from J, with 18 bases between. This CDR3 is CASSPPDRWEGYTF. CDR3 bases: TGTGCCAGCAGCCCCCCGGACAGATGGGAGGGCTACACCTTC.

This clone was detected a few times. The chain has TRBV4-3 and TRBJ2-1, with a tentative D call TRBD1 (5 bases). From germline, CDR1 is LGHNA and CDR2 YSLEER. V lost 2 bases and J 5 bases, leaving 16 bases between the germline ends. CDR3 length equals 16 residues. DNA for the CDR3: TGCGCCAGCAGCCAACAAACTGGGGCCGGTGACAATGAGCAGTTCTTC. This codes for CASSQQTGAGDNEQFF.

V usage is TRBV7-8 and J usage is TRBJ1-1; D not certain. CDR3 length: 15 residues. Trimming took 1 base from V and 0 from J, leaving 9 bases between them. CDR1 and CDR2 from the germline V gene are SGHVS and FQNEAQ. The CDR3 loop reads CASSLVGLLNTEAFF. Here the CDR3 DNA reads TGTGCCAGCAGCTTAGTAGGACTCCTGAACACTGAAGCTTTCTTT.

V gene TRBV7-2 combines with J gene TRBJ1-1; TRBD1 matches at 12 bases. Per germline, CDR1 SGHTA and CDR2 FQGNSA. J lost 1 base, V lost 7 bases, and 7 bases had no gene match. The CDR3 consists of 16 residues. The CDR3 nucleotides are TGTGCCAGCATCCCCGGGACAGGGGGCCGGAACACTGAAGCTTTCTTT. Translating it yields CASIPGTGGRNTEAFF.

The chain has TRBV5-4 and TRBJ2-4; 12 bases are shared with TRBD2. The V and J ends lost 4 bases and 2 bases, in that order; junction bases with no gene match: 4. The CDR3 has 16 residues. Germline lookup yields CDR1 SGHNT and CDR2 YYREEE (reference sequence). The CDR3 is CASSGGLAGPKNIQYF. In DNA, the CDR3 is TGTGCCAGCAGCGGCGGACTAGCGGGACCCAAAAACATTCAGTACTTC.

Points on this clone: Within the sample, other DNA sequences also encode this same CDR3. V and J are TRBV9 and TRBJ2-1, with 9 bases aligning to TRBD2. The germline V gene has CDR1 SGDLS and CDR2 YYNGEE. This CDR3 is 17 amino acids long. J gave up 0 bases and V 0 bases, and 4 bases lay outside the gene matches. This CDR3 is CASSVGLAGSSYNEQFF. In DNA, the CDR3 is TGTGCCAGCAGCGTAGGGCTAGCGGGGAGCTCCTACAATGAGCAGTTCTTC.

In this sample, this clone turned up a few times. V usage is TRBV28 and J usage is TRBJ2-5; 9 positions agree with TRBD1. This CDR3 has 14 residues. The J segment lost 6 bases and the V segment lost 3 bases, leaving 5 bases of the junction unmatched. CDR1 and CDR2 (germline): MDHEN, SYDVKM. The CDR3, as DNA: TGTGCCAGCAGTTTCACAGGGGGCGGAAAGACCCAGTACTTC. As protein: CASSFTGGGKTQYF. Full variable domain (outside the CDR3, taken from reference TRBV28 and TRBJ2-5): DVKVTQSSRYLVKRTGEKVFLECVQDMDHENMFWYRQDPGLGLRLIYFSYDVKMKEKGDIPEGYSVSREKKERFSLILESASTNQTSMYLCASSFTGGGKTQYFGPGTRLLVL.

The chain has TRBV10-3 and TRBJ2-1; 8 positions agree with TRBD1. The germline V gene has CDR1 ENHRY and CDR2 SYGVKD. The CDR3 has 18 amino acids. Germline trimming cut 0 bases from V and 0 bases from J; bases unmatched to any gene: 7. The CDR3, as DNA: TGTGCCATCAGTGAGTCCCGGACAGGGCTGAGCTCCTACAATGAGCAGTTCTTC. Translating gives CAISESRTGLSSYNEQFF.

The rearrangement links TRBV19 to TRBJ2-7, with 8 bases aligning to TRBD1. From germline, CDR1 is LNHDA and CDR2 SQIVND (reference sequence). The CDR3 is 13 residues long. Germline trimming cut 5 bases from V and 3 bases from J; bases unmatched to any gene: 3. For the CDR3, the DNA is TGTGCCAGTAGTGTCACAGGGGGCTACGAGCAGTACTTC. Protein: CASSVTGGYEQYF.

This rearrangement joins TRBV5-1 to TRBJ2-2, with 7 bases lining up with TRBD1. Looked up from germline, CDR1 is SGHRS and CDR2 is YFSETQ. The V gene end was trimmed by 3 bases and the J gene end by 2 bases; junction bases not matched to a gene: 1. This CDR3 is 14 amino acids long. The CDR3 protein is CASSWDRNTGELFF. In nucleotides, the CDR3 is TGCGCCAGCAGCTGGGACAGAAACACCGGGGAGCTGTTTTTT.

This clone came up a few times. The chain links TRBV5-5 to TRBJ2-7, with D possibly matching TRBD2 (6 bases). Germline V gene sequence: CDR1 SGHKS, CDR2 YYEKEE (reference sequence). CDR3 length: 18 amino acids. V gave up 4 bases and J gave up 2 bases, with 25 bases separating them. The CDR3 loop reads CASSLRLGGGARAYEQYF. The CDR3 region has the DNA TGTGCCAGCAGCCTACGATTGGGGGGTGGGGCCAGGGCCTACGAGCAGTACTTC.

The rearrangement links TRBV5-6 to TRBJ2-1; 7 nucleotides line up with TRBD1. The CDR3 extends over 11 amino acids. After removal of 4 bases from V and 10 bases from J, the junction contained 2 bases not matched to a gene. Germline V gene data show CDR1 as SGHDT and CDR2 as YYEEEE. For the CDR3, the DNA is TGTGCCAGCAGCCAGGACAGGGAGCAGTTCTTC. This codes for CASSQDREQFF.

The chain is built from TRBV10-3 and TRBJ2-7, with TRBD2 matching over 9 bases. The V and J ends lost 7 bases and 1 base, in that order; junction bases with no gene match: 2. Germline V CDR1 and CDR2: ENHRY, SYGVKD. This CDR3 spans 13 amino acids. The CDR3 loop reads CAIKLAGSYEQYF. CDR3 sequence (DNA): TGTGCCATCAAGCTAGCGGGGTCCTACGAGCAGTACTTC.

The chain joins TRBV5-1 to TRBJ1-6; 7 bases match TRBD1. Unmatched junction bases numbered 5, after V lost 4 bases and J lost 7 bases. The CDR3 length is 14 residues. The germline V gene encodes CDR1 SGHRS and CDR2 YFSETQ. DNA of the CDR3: TGCGCCAGCAGCACCGGGACAGAAAATTCACCCCTCCACTTT. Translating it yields CASSTGTENSPLHF.

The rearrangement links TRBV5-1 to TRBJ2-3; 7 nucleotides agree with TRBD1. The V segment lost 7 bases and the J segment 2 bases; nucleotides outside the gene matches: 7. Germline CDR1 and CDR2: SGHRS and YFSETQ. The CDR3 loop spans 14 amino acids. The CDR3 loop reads CASSQDRITDTQYF. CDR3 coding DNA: TGCGCCAGCTCACAGGACAGGATCACAGATACGCAGTATTTT.

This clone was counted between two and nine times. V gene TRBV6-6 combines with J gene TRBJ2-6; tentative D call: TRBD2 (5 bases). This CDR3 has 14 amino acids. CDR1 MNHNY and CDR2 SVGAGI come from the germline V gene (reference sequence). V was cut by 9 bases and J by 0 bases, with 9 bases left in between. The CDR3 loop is CASRGTSGANVLTF. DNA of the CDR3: TGTGCCAGTCGGGGAACCTCTGGGGCCAACGTCCTGACTTTC.

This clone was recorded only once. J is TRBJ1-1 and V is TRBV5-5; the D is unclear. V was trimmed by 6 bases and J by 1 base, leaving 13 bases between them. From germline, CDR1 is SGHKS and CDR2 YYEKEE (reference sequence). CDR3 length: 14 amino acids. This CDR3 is CASTLQTENTEAFF. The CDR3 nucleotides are TGTGCCAGCACGCTACAAACAGAGAACACTGAAGCTTTCTTT.

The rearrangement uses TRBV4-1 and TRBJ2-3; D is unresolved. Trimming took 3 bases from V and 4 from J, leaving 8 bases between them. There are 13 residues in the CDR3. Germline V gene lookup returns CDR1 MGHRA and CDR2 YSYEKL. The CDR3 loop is CASSQTGADTQYF. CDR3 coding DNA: TGCGCCAGCAGCCAGACTGGAGCAGATACGCAGTATTTT.

CDR3 DNA: TGCAGCGTTCGACTAGCGGGGAGGAATGAGCAGTTCTTC. This codes for CSVRLAGRNEQFF. The gene calls are TRBV29-1 and TRBJ2-1, with 11 bases lining up with TRBD2. The CDR3 contains 13 residues. Germline loops: CDR1 SQVTM, CDR2 ANQGSEA. Germline trimming cut 5 bases from V and 7 bases from J; bases unmatched to any gene: 4.